The 12 T cell receptor beta chains presented below share a single source sample, sequenced in a study of cytomegalovirus exposure and HLA in healthy donors. PCR used 60 Vbeta primers and 13 Jbeta primers. TCRdb's table, derived via immunoSEQ multiplex PCR, lists solely in-frame clones and lacks some. This sample carries 130,000 to 150,000 clones, about 78% of them seen once, and the ten largest clones take approximately 4%. The sequencing sample was made of PBMCs. The source of these receptors is a man in his late teens or twenties in good health and CMV-seronegative.

This clone appeared a few times. This rearrangement joins TRBV19 to TRBJ1-2; 7 positions agree with TRBD1. The CDR3 contains 15 residues. The V segment lost 4 bases and the J segment 1 base; nucleotides outside the gene matches: 6. CDR1 LNHDA and CDR2 SQIVND come from the germline V gene (reference sequence). The CDR3 loop reads CASSTGQDNNYGYTF. CDR3 in DNA: TGTGCCAGTAGTACAGGACAGGATAATAACTATGGCTACACCTTC.

This clone was seen a handful of times. The chain recombines TRBV5-1 with TRBJ1-2, with 9 bases aligning to TRBD1. Looked up from germline, CDR1 is SGHRS and CDR2 is YFSETQ. The CDR3 length is 15 residues. The J segment lost 6 bases and the V segment lost 4 bases, leaving 10 bases of the junction unmatched. CDR3 coding DNA: TGCGCCAGCAGCCCGGGGGACAGGGAATTGCATGGCTACACCTTC. As protein: CASSPGDRELHGYTF.

V usage is TRBV18 and J usage is TRBJ1-1; TRBD1 agrees at 8 bases. V lost 8 bases and J lost 0; bases outside the gene matches: 5. From germline, CDR1 is KGHSH and CDR2 LQKENI. The CDR3 sequence is 14 residues long. CDR3 region: CASNPTGVNTEAFF. CDR3 in DNA: TGTGCCAGCAACCCGACAGGGGTGAACACTGAAGCTTTCTTT.

DNA of the CDR3: TGCGCCAGCAGCCAGAGGACAGACGAGCAGTACTTC. Translating it yields CASSQRTDEQYF. This chain joins TRBV4-1 and TRBJ2-7, with D possibly matching TRBD1 (6 bases). This CDR3 contains 12 residues. CDR1 and CDR2 (germline): MGHRA, YSYEKL. Trimming took off 3 bases at V and 5 bases at J, with 8 bases between the two ends.

This clone was recorded once. The genes are TRBV7-2 and TRBJ2-7, with a possible D match to TRBD2 (5 bases). There are 15 residues in the CDR3. The germline V and J ends were trimmed by 5 bases and 5 bases, with 19 bases remaining between them. Germline V gene data show CDR1 as SGHTA and CDR2 as FQGNSA. The CDR3 bases are TGTGCCAGCAGCCGTTTTCCAGACGAGGGTGACGAGCAGTACTTC. It yields the protein CASSRFPDEGDEQYF.

The J gene is TRBJ1-1, the V gene TRBV6-5; TRBD1 might be the D (5 bases). The germline V gene encodes CDR1 MNHEY and CDR2 SVGAGI. V was clipped by 2 bases and J by 8 bases, with 12 bases between them. This CDR3 has 13 residues. The CDR3 nucleotides are TGTGCCAGCAGTTACCTCGCTAAGGGGGAAGCTTTCTTT. It codes for CASSYLAKGEAFF.

The chain couples TRBV11-3 to TRBJ1-1, with a tentative D call TRBD1 (5 bases). The CDR3 is made up of 14 amino acids. With 5 bases removed from V and 2 bases from J, the gap between germline ends came to 12 bases. Germline assignment: CDR1 SGHNT and CDR2 YENEEA. CDR3 loop: CASSPRRGNTEAFF. In nucleotides, the CDR3 is TGTGCCAGCAGCCCCCGAAGGGGTAACACTGAAGCTTTCTTT.

The rearrangement joins TRBV9 to TRBJ1-4; D remains unclear. The germline V gene encodes CDR1 SGDLS and CDR2 YYNGEE. The CDR3 contains 13 residues. With 5 bases removed from V and 5 bases from J, the gap between germline ends came to 10 bases. The DNA of the CDR3 is TGTGCCAGCAGTCGGACGGGGAATGAAAAACTGTTTTTT. Encoded protein: CASSRTGNEKLFF.

The rearrangement joins TRBV11-2 to TRBJ1-3, with D perhaps matching TRBD1 (6 bases). Germline CDR1 reads SGHAT; CDR2 reads FQNNGV. The CDR3 has 14 residues. Between the trimmed V and J ends, which lost 1 base and 2 bases, there was a span of 6 bases. The CDR3: CASSLGGPGNTIYF. In DNA form, the CDR3 reads TGTGCCAGCAGCTTAGGGGGGCCTGGAAACACCATATATTTT.

This clone has more than one count but fewer than ten. The chain carries TRBV5-1 and TRBJ2-3, with D perhaps TRBD2 (6 bases). This CDR3 contains 18 residues. Trimming took 5 bases from V and 3 from J, leaving 25 bases between them. Germline CDR1 reads SGHRS; CDR2 reads YFSETQ. For the CDR3, the DNA is TGCGCCAGCAGATGGTGGTCGGGGCAGGAGGGTAAGACAGATACGCAGTATTTT. It codes for CASRWWSGQEGKTDTQYF.

This chain joins TRBV10-3 and TRBJ2-1, with 9 bases aligning to TRBD2. Germline V gene data show CDR1 as ENHRY and CDR2 as SYGVKD. The CDR3 has 15 amino acids. The trim removed 0 bases at V and 6 bases at J, leaving 3 bases unmatched. The DNA for the CDR3 is TGTGCCATCAGTGAGTCTAGCGGGAGTCGCAATGAGCAGTTCTTC. This translates into CAISESSGSRNEQFF.

V and J are TRBV20-1 and TRBJ1-2; D unresolved. V lost 4 bases and J 4 bases, leaving 7 bases between the germline ends. This CDR3 region has 11 residues. Per the germline V gene, CDR1 is DFQATT and CDR2 is SNEGSKA (reference sequence). The CDR3 nucleotides are TGCAGTGCTACGAGAAGCTATGGCTACACCTTC. The encoded protein is CSATRSYGYTF.